A single sample is the source of the 26 T cell receptor beta chains below, sequenced in a study of T cell repertoires in cytomegalovirus infection. MiXCR, run by TCRdb on the reads, gives a single entry per CDR3 protein. The sample yields approximately 340,000 distinct CDR3 sequences, 25% to 30% seen once. These receptors have no identified antigens. This material consisted of cultured PBMCs, taken from culture after CMV antigen stimulation. These receptors were collected from a human donor in good health (CMV status not recorded). Some clones in this sample may be carry-over from other donors' samples.

The chain couples TRBV15 to TRBJ2-3; D may be TRBD2 (6 bases). Germline CDR1 LNHNV, CDR2 YYDKDF (reference sequence). V lost 3 bases and J 5 bases, leaving 21 bases between the germline ends. The CDR3 is 17 residues long. The CDR3 loop reads CATSSDLLAEERDTQYF. The CDR3 region has the DNA TGTGCCACCAGCAGTGACCTACTAGCAGAGGAAAGAGATACGCAGTATTTT.

The chain couples TRBV4-1 to TRBJ2-4, with 9 bases matching TRBD1. J lost 6 bases, V lost 2 bases, and 8 bases had no gene match. Germline assignment: CDR1 MGHRA and CDR2 YSYEKL. The CDR3 runs 16 residues. DNA for the CDR3: TGCGCCAGCAGCCAAAGCCCGACAGGGGGTAGAAACATTCAGTACTTC. Its protein product is CASSQSPTGGRNIQYF.

This clonotype was counted many times. The V and J genes are TRBV7-8 and TRBJ1-1; weak D call: TRBD1 (6 bases). The CDR3 is 17 amino acids. Trimming shortened V by 4 bases and J by 1 base, and 19 bases separated the two germline ends. In germline, CDR1 is SGHVS, CDR2 FQNEAQ. DNA for the CDR3: TGTGCCAGCAGCTGGTCCGAGGGGGTCAGACCGAACACTGAAGCTTTCTTT. This encodes CASSWSEGVRPNTEAFF.

This clonotype was seen only once. CDR3 coding DNA: TGTGCCAGCACCCTAGGGAAAATTTGGTACTTC. Translating it yields CASTLGKIWYF. J is TRBJ2-7 and V is TRBV12-3 or TRBV12-4; D unclear. The CDR3 totals 11 residues. With 7 bases removed from V and 12 bases from J, the gap between germline ends came to 16 bases.

At least ten counts were recorded for this clonotype. The rearrangement joins TRBV7-2 to TRBJ1-5; 8 bases match TRBD1. Germline V gene lookup returns CDR1 SGHTA and CDR2 FQGNSA. The CDR3 covers 14 residues. V was clipped by 5 bases and J by 4 bases; unmatched bases: 4. The CDR3 protein is CASSIDRGNQPQHF. The CDR3 DNA sequence: TGTGCCAGCAGCATCGACAGGGGAAATCAGCCCCAGCATTTT.

V gene TRBV7-8 combines with J gene TRBJ2-2; possibly TRBD1 or TRBD2 for D (5 bases each). Germline lookup yields CDR1 SGHVS and CDR2 FQNEAQ. Trimming pared 5 bases from V and 1 base from J, leaving 17 bases between. The CDR3 has 17 amino acids. The CDR3 reads CASSALGLGENTGELFF. CDR3 DNA sequence: TGTGCCAGCAGCGCCTTGGGCCTGGGGGAGAACACCGGGGAGCTGTTTTTT.

This chain connects TRBV6-2 or TRBV6-3 to TRBJ2-5; perhaps TRBD1 as D (6 bases). V shed 6 bases and J shed 7 bases, with 15 bases lying between them. The CDR3 extends over 13 amino acids. The V gene's germline CDR1 is MNHEY and CDR2 SVGEGT. For the CDR3, the DNA is TGTGCCAGCAGCCCCGGACAGAAGGGGACCCAGTACTTC. Protein product: CASSPGQKGTQYF.

The rearrangement uses TRBV19 and TRBJ1-1; possibly TRBD1 for D (5 bases). The CDR3 is made up of 16 amino acids. The germline V and J ends were trimmed by 5 bases and 4 bases, with 20 bases remaining between them. Germline V gene lookup returns CDR1 LNHDA and CDR2 SQIVND (reference sequence). In nucleotides, the CDR3 is TGTGCCAGTAGTTATGGGACCGGAAATTCTGGCACTGAAGCTTTCTTT. This codes for CASSYGTGNSGTEAFF.

This clonotype showed up many times. This chain uses TRBV11-1 with TRBJ2-7, with 11 bases lining up with TRBD2. Germline V lookup: CDR1 SGHAT, CDR2 FQDESV (reference sequence). Trimming removed 5 bases from V and 5 bases from J; junction bases left unmatched: 14. The CDR3 is made up of 17 amino acids. The CDR3 loop reads CASSKSPPLAGDHEQYF. Written as DNA, the CDR3 is TGTGCCAGCAGCAAAAGCCCGCCACTAGCGGGAGACCACGAGCAGTACTTC.

The chain couples TRBV7-2 to TRBJ2-3, with a tentative D call TRBD2 (6 bases). This CDR3 is built from 17 residues. From germline, CDR1 is SGHTA and CDR2 FQGNSA. Deletions cut 4 bases from V and 2 bases from J, with 19 bases between. CDR3 DNA: TGTGCCAGCAGCTCCCGTCAGGCGGGACCGGTCACAGATACGCAGTATTTT. It is translated as CASSSRQAGPVTDTQYF.

The J gene is TRBJ1-1, the V gene TRBV7-9; possible D gene TRBD1, 5 bases. Germline CDR1 is SEHNR and CDR2 is FQNEAQ (reference sequence). The V gene lost 8 bases and the J gene lost 1 base, with 14 bases spanning the gap. This CDR3 region has 14 residues. CDR3 bases: TGTGCCAGCGGCGCAAGGGGCTGGAACACTGAAGCTTTCTTT. Its translation is CASGARGWNTEAFF.

Ten or more counts support this clonotype. The chain carries TRBV7-8 and TRBJ1-3; D remains unclear. CDR3 length: 14 residues. The V end lost 1 base, the J end lost 4 bases, and 8 bases lay between the germline ends. The V gene's germline CDR1 is SGHVS and CDR2 FQNEAQ. The CDR3 reads CASSLVQSGNTIYF. CDR3 DNA: TGTGCCAGCAGCTTAGTACAGTCCGGAAACACCATATATTTT.

The chain recombines TRBV6-6 with TRBJ1-1; 7 bases are a match to TRBD1. There are 15 residues in the CDR3. V lost 5 bases, J lost 0 bases, and 6 bases stayed unmatched. Germline assignment: CDR1 MNHNY and CDR2 SVGAGI (reference sequence). The CDR3 DNA reads TGTGCCAGCAGTCAGGGGGGAAAAATGAACACTGAAGCTTTCTTT. Translated: CASSQGGKMNTEAFF.

The chain is built from TRBV12-3 or TRBV12-4 and TRBJ2-7; D is unclear. This CDR3 is built from 12 residues. Deletions cut 5 bases from V and 6 bases from J, with 11 bases between. The CDR3 DNA is TGTGCCAGCAGTCCGCCTAATTCCGAGCAGTACTTC. As protein: CASSPPNSEQYF.

This rearrangement joins TRBV7-6 to TRBJ1-2; weak D call: TRBD1 (5 bases). CDR1 and CDR2 from the germline V gene are SGHVS and FNYEAQ. V lost 1 base and J 5 bases, leaving 11 bases between the germline ends. CDR3 length: 14 residues. The CDR3 reads CASSLGTGVYGYTF. The CDR3 nucleotides read TGTGCCAGCAGCTTAGGGACGGGGGTTTATGGCTACACCTTC. The whole variable domain, remainder taken from reference TRBV7-6 and TRBJ1-2, is GAGVSQSPRYKVTKRGQDVALRCDPISGHVSLYWYRQALGQGPEFLTYFNYEAQQDKSGLPNDRFSAERPEGSISTLTIQRTEQRDSAMYRCASSLGTGVYGYTFGSGTRLTVV.

This chain links TRBV6-5 with TRBJ2-7, with 15 bases fitting TRBD2. From germline, CDR1 is MNHEY and CDR2 SVGAGI. The CDR3 runs to 19 residues. Trimming at V came to 0 bases and at J to 0 bases, leaving 6 bases not matched to a gene. CDR3 coding DNA: TGTGCCAGCAGTTACTCGATAGGACTAGCGGGGGGGCGCTCCTACGAGCAGTACTTC. This sequence encodes CASSYSIGLAGGRSYEQYF.

This clonotype was observed many times. This rearrangement joins TRBV11-2 to TRBJ1-1; D is unresolved. V was pared by 0 bases and J by 2 bases, with 7 bases between. The CDR3 is 14 amino acids. From germline, CDR1 is SGHAT and CDR2 FQNNGV. DNA for the CDR3: TGTGCCAGCAGCTTAGATCAGATAAACACTGAAGCTTTCTTT. Protein product: CASSLDQINTEAFF.

This clonotype was observed a handful of times. The J gene is TRBJ2-7, the V gene TRBV19, with 7 bases fitting TRBD2. Unmatched junction bases numbered 10, after V lost 9 bases and J lost 2 bases. CDR1 and CDR2 from the germline V gene are LNHDA and SQIVND (reference sequence). The CDR3 extends over 14 amino acids. CDR3 sequence (DNA): TGTGCCAGCTCAGCGGGGCAAAAAACCTACGAGCAGTACTTC. It yields the protein CASSAGQKTYEQYF. Full variable domain (missing parts from reference TRBV19 and TRBJ2-7): DGGITQSPKYLFRKEGQNVTLSCEQNLNHDAMYWYRQDPGQGLRLIYYSQIVNDFQKGDIAEGYSVSREKKESFPLTVTSAQKNPTAFYLCASSAGQKTYEQYFGPGTRLTVT.

This clonotype occurred a few times. The chain couples TRBV7-8 to TRBJ2-5; 8 nucleotides match TRBD1. The trim removed 3 bases at V and 5 bases at J, leaving 14 bases unmatched. The CDR3 covers 17 residues. CDR1 and CDR2 from the germline V gene are SGHVS and FQNEAQ. CDR3 bases: TGTGCCAGCAGCTTCCAGGGGGCAATTAAGGAGCTCGAGACCCAGTACTTC. It codes for CASSFQGAIKELETQYF. Supplemented by reference TRBV7-8 and TRBJ2-5, the full variable domain reads GAGVSQSPRYKVAKRGQDVALRCDPISGHVSLFWYQQALGQGPEFLTYFQNEAQLDKSGLPSDRFFAERPEGSVSTLKIQRTQQEDSAVYLCASSFQGAIKELETQYFGPGTRLLVL.

The V and J genes are TRBV6-6 and TRBJ1-1; 8 nucleotides agree with TRBD1. V lost 7 bases to trimming and J lost 1 base; unmatched junction nucleotides: 5. The CDR3 runs to 14 residues. Germline V lookup: CDR1 MNHNY, CDR2 SVGAGI (reference sequence). CDR3 in amino acids: CASTGTGANTEAFF. The CDR3 DNA reads TGTGCCAGCACCGGGACAGGAGCGAACACTGAAGCTTTCTTT.

There are a few counts of this clonotype. The rearrangement uses TRBV7-6 and TRBJ1-2; D perhaps matches TRBD1 (6 bases). The V gene's germline CDR1 is SGHVS and CDR2 FNYEAQ. Trimming stripped 2 bases from V and 7 bases from J, with 8 bases between. There are 12 residues in the CDR3. The CDR3 sequence: CASSLTDSGYTF. CDR3 coding DNA: TGTGCCAGCAGCTTAACGGACAGTGGCTACACCTTC.

This chain links TRBV7-6 with TRBJ2-6; 8 nucleotides agree with TRBD1. CDR1 SGHVS and CDR2 FNYEAQ come from the germline V gene. J gave up 0 bases and V 1 base, and 8 bases lay outside the gene matches. This CDR3 contains 19 residues. The CDR3 sequence: CASSLDLGQGFSGANVLTF. The CDR3, as DNA: TGTGCCAGCAGCTTAGACCTCGGACAGGGCTTCTCTGGGGCCAACGTCCTGACTTTC.

The chain is built from TRBV5-6 and TRBJ2-3; possibly TRBD1 or TRBD2 for D (5 bases each). From germline, CDR1 is SGHDT and CDR2 YYEEEE. Trimming left V 4 bases short and J 2 bases short, with 11 bases between. The CDR3 length is 14 residues. The CDR3 DNA is TGTGCCAGCAGCATGGGACGGAACACAGATACGCAGTATTTT. It translates to CASSMGRNTDTQYF.

This clonotype was counted a few times. The J gene is TRBJ1-1, the V gene TRBV10-3; 7 bases are shared with TRBD1. Germline V lookup: CDR1 ENHRY, CDR2 SYGVKD. V shed 6 bases and J 0 bases; nucleotides not matched to a gene: 4. The CDR3 is made up of 14 amino acids. The DNA for the CDR3 is TGTGCCATCAGACTGGGACAGATGAACACTGAAGCTTTCTTT. Encoded protein: CAIRLGQMNTEAFF.

This clonotype was picked up a small number of times. The chain is built from TRBV5-4 and TRBJ2-2, with D possibly called TRBD1 or TRBD2 (5 bases each). Trimming cost V 1 base and J 4 bases, with 11 bases left between them. Looked up from germline, CDR1 is SGHNT and CDR2 is YYREEE (reference sequence). This CDR3 spans 15 amino acids. As DNA, the CDR3 is TGTGCCAGCAGCTTGTTGGGGGTTGGCACCGGGGAGCTGTTTTTT. As protein: CASSLLGVGTGELFF.

The rearrangement joins TRBV19 to TRBJ2-1, with D uncertain. Germline CDR1 LNHDA, CDR2 SQIVND (reference sequence). With 5 bases removed from V and 0 bases from J, the gap between germline ends came to 17 bases. The CDR3 extends over 17 amino acids. In nucleotides, the CDR3 is TGTGCCAGTAGTCCAAAAGGACCGCTGGGCTCCTACAATGAGCAGTTCTTC. It encodes CASSPKGPLGSYNEQFF.